These 28 T cell receptor beta chains originate from one sample sequenced in a study of T cell responses to AZD1222 COVID-19 vaccine. Profiling relied on immunoSEQ multiplex PCR, and the TCRdb table lists in-frame clones only, not all of them. The sample holds 150,000 to 200,000 clones, approximately 90% seen once. The source was peripheral blood, collected 28 days after the second dose of the MenACWY control vaccine. Every receptor here comes from an adult who received the MenACWY meningococcal vaccine as a control.

The genes are TRBV28 and TRBJ1-5, with D uncertain. Germline-derived CDR1 and CDR2 are MDHEN and SYDVKM. The CDR3 covers 14 residues. The ends were cut back, 7 bases at V and 11 bases at J, with 21 bases in the middle. The CDR3 DNA reads TGTGCCAGCACTACCTTATCCGGGATCCCGGCCCAGCATTTT. It is translated as CASTTLSGIPAQHF.

This clone has a single count. The V gene is TRBV7-8, the J gene TRBJ2-3; weak D call: TRBD2 (5 bases). V was cut by 5 bases and J by 2 bases, with 14 bases left in between. Germline assignment: CDR1 SGHVS and CDR2 FQNEAQ. This CDR3 contains 15 residues. CDR3 amino acids: CASSKDSPSTDTQYF. CDR3 DNA sequence: TGTGCCAGCAGCAAGGACTCGCCCTCCACAGATACGCAGTATTTT.

This rearrangement joins TRBV28 to TRBJ1-1; D ambiguous. Between the trimmed V and J ends, which lost 6 bases and 5 bases, there was a span of 16 bases. The CDR3 is 14 amino acids. CDR1 is MDHEN and CDR2 is SYDVKM in the germline V gene. Written as DNA, the CDR3 is TGTGCCAGCAGACCGGGCCTCCCGGGGACTGAAGCTTTCTTT. Its protein is CASRPGLPGTEAFF.

The chain carries TRBV19 and TRBJ2-1; D is ambiguous. V lost 3 bases to trimming and J lost 3 bases, with 6 bases between them. Per the germline V gene, CDR1 is LNHDA and CDR2 is SQIVND (reference sequence). This CDR3 has 13 amino acids. DNA of the CDR3: TGTGCCAGTAGTATCGGTAGCTACAATGAGCAGTTCTTC. It yields the protein CASSIGSYNEQFF. The full variable domain, in which reference TRBV19 and TRBJ2-1 provide the parts outside the CDR3, is DGGITQSPKYLFRKEGQNVTLSCEQNLNHDAMYWYRQDPGQGLRLIYYSQIVNDFQKGDIAEGYSVSREKKESFPLTVTSAQKNPTAFYLCASSIGSYNEQFFGPGTRLTVL.

The J gene is TRBJ1-1, the V gene TRBV30, with no clear D. Germline-derived CDR1 and CDR2 are GTSNPN and SVGIG (reference sequence). CDR3 length: 12 residues. Trimming left V 3 bases short and J 4 bases short, with 9 bases between. Written as DNA, the CDR3 is TGTGCCTGGAGGGGCCTCGGCACTGAAGCTTTCTTT. Translating it yields CAWRGLGTEAFF. Based on the CDR3 plus reference TRBV30 and TRBJ1-1, the full variable domain is SQTIHQWPATLVQPVGSPLSLECTVEGTSNPNLYWYRQAAGRGLQLLFYSVGIGQISSEVPQNLSASRPQDRQFILSSKKLLLSDSGFYLCAWRGLGTEAFFGQGTRLTVV.

In this sample, this clone turned up once. The chain has TRBV29-1 and TRBJ1-4; maybe TRBD1 (5 bases). The V end lost 7 bases, the J end lost 4 bases, and 16 bases lay between the germline ends. From germline, CDR1 is SQVTM and CDR2 ANQGSEA. This CDR3 contains 14 residues. CDR3 residues: CSARRGRFNEKLFF. The CDR3 DNA reads as TGCAGCGCACGAAGGGGCAGGTTTAATGAAAAACTGTTTTTT.

The chain uses TRBV12-3 or TRBV12-4 and TRBJ1-2; D uncertain. The CDR3 is made up of 13 amino acids. Deletions cut 6 bases from V and 4 bases from J, with 12 bases between. The CDR3: CASSPSVFYGYTF. CDR3 nucleotide sequence: TGTGCCAGCAGCCCTTCGGTTTTCTATGGCTACACCTTC.

The J gene is TRBJ2-1, the V gene TRBV28, with D tentatively TRBD2 (5 bases). This CDR3 comprises 16 residues. Per germline, CDR1 MDHEN and CDR2 SYDVKM. Trimming removed 2 bases at V and 0 bases at J, with 11 bases between. The CDR3: CASSLEGFSSYNEQFF. Written as DNA, the CDR3 is TGTGCCAGCAGTTTAGAGGGATTTAGCTCCTACAATGAGCAGTTCTTC.

Here the CDR3 DNA reads TGTGCCAGCAGCCAAGGGGCAGGTTTGAACACTGAAGCTTTCTTT. Its protein product is CASSQGAGLNTEAFF. The gene calls are TRBV3-1 (or the pseudogene TRBV3-2) and TRBJ1-1; D is uncertain. The CDR3 runs to 15 residues. Trimming stripped 1 base from V and 0 bases from J, with 9 bases between. In germline, CDR1 is LGHDT, CDR2 YNNKEL (reference sequence).

The chain uses TRBV3-1 (or the pseudogene TRBV3-2) and TRBJ1-1; TRBD1 matches 11 bases. In germline, CDR1 is LGHDT, CDR2 YNNKEL (reference sequence). The CDR3 has 13 amino acids. V lost 2 bases, J lost 10 bases, and 3 bases stayed unmatched. This CDR3 reads CASSQRGQGGAFF. The CDR3 DNA follows: TGTGCCAGCAGCCAACGGGGACAGGGGGGAGCTTTCTTT.

The chain recombines TRBV19 with TRBJ1-2; 7 bases fit TRBD1. Germline CDR1 reads LNHDA; CDR2 reads SQIVND (reference sequence). This CDR3 is built from 14 residues. V was pared by 8 bases and J by 4 bases, with 10 bases of the junction left unmatched. In DNA, the CDR3 is TGTGCCAGTGGCGGAACCGGGACAGCCTATGGCTACACCTTC. It yields the protein CASGGTGTAYGYTF.

The V gene is TRBV7-9, the J gene TRBJ1-2; D possibly corresponds to TRBD1 (5 bases). The CDR3 consists of 16 residues. In germline, CDR1 is SEHNR, CDR2 FQNEAQ (reference sequence). V lost 2 bases and J lost 4, with 17 bases in between. For the CDR3, the DNA is TGTGCCAGCAGCTTATTAGGGACGGAAATCCTCTATGGCTACACCTTC. It yields the protein CASSLLGTEILYGYTF.

A few counts support this clone. The chain links TRBV3-1 (or the pseudogene TRBV3-2) to TRBJ1-1, with a weak D call TRBD1 (5 bases). Germline V gives CDR1 LGHDT, CDR2 YNNKEL (reference sequence). The V end lost 1 base, the J end lost 5 bases, and 8 bases lay between the germline ends. This CDR3 has 13 amino acids. CDR3 in amino acids: CASSQGTWTEAFF. CDR3 in DNA: TGTGCCAGCAGCCAAGGGACATGGACTGAAGCTTTCTTT.

This sequence joins TRBV19 and TRBJ1-1; D is perhaps TRBD1 (5 bases). In germline, CDR1 is LNHDA, CDR2 SQIVND (reference sequence). V was clipped by 6 bases and J by 6 bases, with 11 bases between them. The CDR3 has 12 residues. In DNA form, the CDR3 reads TGTGCCAGTAGCAGCAGGGTTGCTGAAGCTTTCTTT. It is translated as CASSSRVAEAFF.

This chain links TRBV2 with TRBJ2-6; 10 nucleotides match TRBD2. The V gene's germline CDR1 is SNHLY and CDR2 FYNNEI. The CDR3 loop spans 17 amino acids. V lost 4 bases, J lost 4 bases, and 7 bases stayed unmatched. CDR3 region: CASSVIAGGPGANVLTF. CDR3 DNA: TGTGCCAGCAGTGTGATAGCGGGAGGCCCCGGGGCCAACGTCCTGACTTTC.

J is TRBJ1-5 and V is TRBV13; 8 bases align to TRBD1. CDR3 size: 16 residues. Germline V gene lookup returns CDR1 PRHDT and CDR2 FYEKMQ (reference sequence). V lost 4 bases to trimming and J lost 6 bases; unmatched junction nucleotides: 11. The CDR3 coding sequence is TGTGCCAGCAGCTACAGGGGGTCGGCCTCTGGTCAGCCCCAGCATTTT. It yields the protein CASSYRGSASGQPQHF.

This chain links TRBV28 with TRBJ2-7; TRBD2 might be the D (5 bases). The CDR3 loop spans 14 amino acids. Germline CDR1 MDHEN, CDR2 SYDVKM. V dropped 7 bases and J dropped 0 bases, with 13 bases sitting between them. The CDR3: CASIPLGSSYEQYF. The DNA for the CDR3 is TGTGCCAGCATCCCTTTGGGGAGCTCCTACGAGCAGTACTTC.

The chain is built from TRBV7-2 and TRBJ2-3; TRBD2 might be the D (7 bases). Germline V gene lookup returns CDR1 SGHTA and CDR2 FQGNSA. The CDR3 runs to 16 residues. Trimming shortened V by 1 base and J by 4 bases, and 15 bases separated the two germline ends. CDR3 region: CASSLGPQGGADTQYF. Written as DNA, the CDR3 is TGTGCCAGCAGCTTAGGTCCACAGGGAGGGGCAGATACGCAGTATTTT.

The V gene is TRBV6-5, the J gene TRBJ2-7, with 7 positions matching TRBD2. V lost 4 bases, J lost 0 bases, and 3 bases stayed unmatched. Germline CDR1 is MNHEY and CDR2 is SVGAGI. The CDR3 sequence is 14 residues long. The CDR3 coding sequence is TGTGCCAGCAGTTCGGCGGGAGACTCCTACGAGCAGTACTTC. Residues: CASSSAGDSYEQYF.

The genes are TRBV5-3 and TRBJ2-5; D is perhaps TRBD1 (6 bases). TRBV5-3 is annotated as an ORF whose role is uncertain. This CDR3 has 14 amino acids. V was clipped by 4 bases and J by 5 bases, with 15 bases between them. This CDR3 reads CARSPGQPLETQYF. The CDR3 DNA reads TGTGCCAGAAGCCCCGGACAGCCTCTGGAGACCCAGTACTTC.

J is TRBJ2-1 and V is TRBV4-3; D is possibly TRBD2 (6 bases). The V gene's germline CDR1 is LGHNA and CDR2 YSLEER. V lost 4 bases and J 7 bases, leaving 14 bases between the germline ends. The CDR3 sequence is 14 residues long. The CDR3 sequence is CASSPGLLSNEQFF. The CDR3 DNA reads as TGCGCCAGCAGCCCGGGACTCCTAAGTAATGAGCAGTTCTTC.

The V gene is TRBV5-1, the J gene TRBJ1-1; D might be TRBD1 (5 bases). Trimming took 4 bases from V and 0 from J, leaving 10 bases between them. This CDR3 is built from 14 residues. Germline V lookup: CDR1 SGHRS, CDR2 YFSETQ. This chain's CDR3 is CASSTAGLNTEAFF. The CDR3 DNA reads as TGCGCCAGCAGCACCGCAGGGTTGAACACTGAAGCTTTCTTT. Supplemented by reference TRBV5-1 and TRBJ1-1, the full variable domain reads KAGVTQTPRYLIKTRGQQVTLSCSPISGHRSVSWYQQTPGQGLQFLFEYFSETQRNKGNFPGRFSGRQFSNSRSEMNVSTLELGDSALYLCASSTAGLNTEAFFGQGTRLTVV.

This chain links TRBV7-2 with TRBJ1-2; D call uncertain. The germline CDR1 and CDR2 sequences are SGHTA and FQGNSA. This CDR3 is 14 amino acids long. Trimming shortened V by 3 bases and J by 1 base, and 9 bases separated the two germline ends. The CDR3 loop reads CASSFNRDNYGYTF. DNA for the CDR3: TGTGCCAGCAGCTTCAACCGGGATAACTATGGCTACACCTTC. The whole variable domain, filled in from reference TRBV7-2 and TRBJ1-2, reads GAGVSQSPSNKVTEKGKDVELRCDPISGHTALYWYRQSLGQGLEFLIYFQGNSAPDKSGLPSDRFSAERTGGSVSTLTIQRTQQEDSAVYLCASSFNRDNYGYTFGSGTRLTVV.

V usage is TRBV7-2 and J usage is TRBJ2-7; a weak D match, TRBD2 (6 bases). CDR1 is SGHTA and CDR2 is FQGNSA in the germline V gene. This CDR3 contains 15 residues. Trimming took 5 bases from V and 4 from J, leaving 18 bases between them. In nucleotides, the CDR3 is TGTGCCAGCAGCCCTTCCGGCGGGAACACGTACGAGCAGTACTTC. This sequence encodes CASSPSGGNTYEQYF. The full variable domain, with the rest looked up from reference TRBV7-2 and TRBJ2-7, is GAGVSQSPSNKVTEKGKDVELRCDPISGHTALYWYRQSLGQGLEFLIYFQGNSAPDKSGLPSDRFSAERTGGSVSTLTIQRTQQEDSAVYLCASSPSGGNTYEQYFGPGTRLTVT.

The rearrangement links TRBV5-1 to TRBJ2-7; 9 bases fit TRBD1. The CDR3 totals 15 residues. The V gene end was trimmed by 1 base and the J gene end by 4 bases; junction bases not matched to a gene: 6. Germline lookup yields CDR1 SGHRS and CDR2 YFSETQ. CDR3 bases: TGCGCCAGCAGCTTGACCGGGACAGGGACGTACGAGCAGTACTTC. Translated, it gives CASSLTGTGTYEQYF. Using reference TRBV5-1 and TRBJ2-7 for the parts outside the CDR3, the full variable domain is KAGVTQTPRYLIKTRGQQVTLSCSPISGHRSVSWYQQTPGQGLQFLFEYFSETQRNKGNFPGRFSGRQFSNSRSEMNVSTLELGDSALYLCASSLTGTGTYEQYFGPGTRLTVT.

In its sample, this clone was seen a few times. The gene calls are TRBV19 and TRBJ2-2; D remains ambiguous. The CDR3 spans 16 residues. V lost 5 bases to trimming and J lost 3 bases, with 16 bases between them. Germline V gene lookup returns CDR1 LNHDA and CDR2 SQIVND (reference sequence). CDR3 nucleotides: TGTGCCAGTAGTCCAAGAGGTGGACCACACACCGGGGAGCTGTTTTTT. Residues: CASSPRGGPHTGELFF.

The chain joins TRBV7-2 to TRBJ2-5; 11 nucleotides align to TRBD2. The CDR3 spans 16 residues. From germline, CDR1 is SGHTA and CDR2 FQGNSA. V shed 1 base, J shed 1 base, and the junction held 2 bases outside the gene matches. This CDR3 reads CASSLGLAGLQETQYF. For the CDR3, the DNA is TGTGCCAGCAGCTTAGGACTAGCGGGACTCCAAGAGACCCAGTACTTC.

The rearrangement links TRBV4-2 to TRBJ2-2, with D perhaps given as TRBD1 or TRBD2 (5 bases each). From germline, CDR1 is LGHNA and CDR2 YNFKEQ. This CDR3 has 16 amino acids. With 4 bases removed from V and 7 bases from J, the gap between germline ends came to 19 bases. The CDR3: CASSLGERSAVGELFF. The CDR3 DNA reads as TGTGCCAGCAGCCTGGGGGAGAGGTCGGCGGTCGGGGAGCTGTTTTTT.